The T cell receptor beta chain under discussion was sequenced for a study of blood T cell repertoires in COVID-19 (dated by TCRdb to 2018 to 2021). Study-level background: Samples covering the acute and convalescent phases of COVID-19 were provided by collaborators in the United States, Italy and Spain. The material from the prospective study consisted of cDNA or gDNA derived from T cells, B-cell-depleted T cells, or PBMCs. Deeply sampled blood TCRbeta repertoires from subjects exposed to, actively infected with, or recovered from COVID-19 were included in the dataset. The repertoires were made available in a free public database intended to serve as a resource for research on the immune response to SARS-CoV-2. Samples came from the ongoing ImmuneRACE study (first 160 participants) plus 1,254 subjects from 6 global collaborators. Sample metadata almost always included a de-identified subject ID, COVID-19 status, age in years and sex. Where available, HLA class I and class II types were obtained from metadata supplied by the sample provider rather than from assay-based typing. Paper-wide results and their limitations: The quantity of clinical and demographic metadata differed by source and by participant and was supplied without curation.

The immunoSEQ Assay, a bias-controlled multiplex PCR, was used to amplify TCRbeta CDR3 regions from genomic DNA. As for how the authors treated the data: Within the assay, amplification of reference gene primers was used to estimate how many nucleated cells each sample contained. To quantify the absolute abundance of each unique TCRbeta CDR3 rearrangement, sequence reads were collapsed and filtered. For each sample, productive Simpson clonality was calculated as the square root of Simpson's diversity index over productive rearrangements. TCRdb obtained this table from immuneACCESS and retained in-frame rearrangements with V and J assigned. These tables miss some clones; where compared with another copy, unresolved V genes account for less than half of the shortfall, and the remainder is unexplained. V, J and clone size derive from that table, while D and trimming were established from the DNA sequence. The sample contains about 74,000 clones, 88% of them found a single time. 1.9% of the sample comes from the top ten.

With respect to this clone: Its antigen is not yet known. A read error may be the cause here, since a much bigger clone is one base away.

V is pared back by 4 bases and J by 7 bases, with 19 bases lying between the germline termini. CDR1 is given as KGHSH and CDR2 as LQKENI, both from the germline V gene. The CDR3 numbers 15 residues from cysteine through phenylalanine. Left in the record is the CDR3 DNA by itself, 45 bases read in frame from the first base. Each collaborating institution followed its own protocols to collect whole blood in K2EDTA tubes. For TCRbeta analysis, collaborator samples were shipped as frozen whole blood, as isolated PBMCs, or as DNA extracted from either sample type. The source is a woman of 80 years or more with active or convalescent COVID-19. Sequenced material: peripheral blood. The chain links TRBV18 with TRBJ1-2; D gene: possibly TRBD1, on 6 matching bases. The CDR3 region has the sequence CASSLEAGAKIGYTF. The nucleotides are TGTGCCAGCTCACTAGAGGCGGGGGCGAAGATTGGCTACACCTTC.